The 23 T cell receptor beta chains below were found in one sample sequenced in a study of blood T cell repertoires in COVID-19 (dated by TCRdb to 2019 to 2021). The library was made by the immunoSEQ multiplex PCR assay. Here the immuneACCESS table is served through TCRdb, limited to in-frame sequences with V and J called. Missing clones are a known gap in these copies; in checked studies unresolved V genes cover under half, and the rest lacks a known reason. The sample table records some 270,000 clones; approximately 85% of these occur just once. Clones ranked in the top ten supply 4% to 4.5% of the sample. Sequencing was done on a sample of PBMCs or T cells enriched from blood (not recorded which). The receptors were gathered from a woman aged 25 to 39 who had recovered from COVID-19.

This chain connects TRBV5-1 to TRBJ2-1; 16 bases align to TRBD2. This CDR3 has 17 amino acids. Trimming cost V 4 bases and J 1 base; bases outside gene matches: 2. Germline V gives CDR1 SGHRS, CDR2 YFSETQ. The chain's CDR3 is CASSGGLAGGSYNEQFF. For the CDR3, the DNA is TGCGCCAGCAGCGGGGGACTAGCGGGAGGGTCCTACAATGAGCAGTTCTTC.

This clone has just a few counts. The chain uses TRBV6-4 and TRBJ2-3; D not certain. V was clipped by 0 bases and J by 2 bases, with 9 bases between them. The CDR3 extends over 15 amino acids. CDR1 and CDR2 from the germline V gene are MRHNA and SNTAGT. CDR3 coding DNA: TGTGCCAGCAGTGACTCCGCCGACAACACAGATACGCAGTATTTT. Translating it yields CASSDSADNTDTQYF.

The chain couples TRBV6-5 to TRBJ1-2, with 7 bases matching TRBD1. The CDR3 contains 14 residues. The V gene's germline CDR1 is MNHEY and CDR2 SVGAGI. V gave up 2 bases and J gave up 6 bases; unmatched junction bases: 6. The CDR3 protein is CASSYRATGDGYTF. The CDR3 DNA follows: TGTGCCAGCAGTTACCGGGCTACAGGGGATGGCTACACCTTC.

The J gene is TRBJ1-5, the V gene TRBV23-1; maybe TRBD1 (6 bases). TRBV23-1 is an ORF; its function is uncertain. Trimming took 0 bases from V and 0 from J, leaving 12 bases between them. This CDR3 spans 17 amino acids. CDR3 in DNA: TGCGCCAGCAGTCAATCGGAAACAGGGACTAGCAATCAGCCCCAGCATTTT. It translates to CASSQSETGTSNQPQHF.

Here the CDR3 DNA reads TGTGCCAGTAAGCAAGGGAGTACTGAAGCTTTCTTT. Encoded protein: CASKQGSTEAFF. The rearrangement joins TRBV19 to TRBJ1-1; D remains ambiguous. Germline CDR1 reads LNHDA; CDR2 reads SQIVND (reference sequence). There are 12 residues in the CDR3. V lost 7 bases to trimming and J lost 5 bases, with 11 bases between them.

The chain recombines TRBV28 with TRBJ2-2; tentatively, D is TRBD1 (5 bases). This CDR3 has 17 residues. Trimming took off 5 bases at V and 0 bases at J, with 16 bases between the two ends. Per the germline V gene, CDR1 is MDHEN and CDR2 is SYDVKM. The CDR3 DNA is TGTGCCAGCAGTCTCCTAGGCCCGACAGCGAACACCGGGGAGCTGTTTTTT. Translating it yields CASSLLGPTANTGELFF.

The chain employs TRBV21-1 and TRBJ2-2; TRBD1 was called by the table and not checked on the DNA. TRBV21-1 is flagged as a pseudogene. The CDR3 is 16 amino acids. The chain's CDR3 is CASGGAGGLCTGELFF. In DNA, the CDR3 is TGTGCCAGCGGCGGGGCAGGGGGACTTTGCACCGGGGAGCTGTTTTTT.

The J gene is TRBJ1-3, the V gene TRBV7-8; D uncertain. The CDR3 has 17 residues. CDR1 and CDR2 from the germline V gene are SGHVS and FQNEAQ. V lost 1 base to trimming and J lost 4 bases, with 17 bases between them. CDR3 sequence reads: CASSLGPAGIEGNTIYF. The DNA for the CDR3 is TGTGCCAGCAGCTTAGGTCCAGCGGGGATAGAGGGAAACACCATATATTTT.

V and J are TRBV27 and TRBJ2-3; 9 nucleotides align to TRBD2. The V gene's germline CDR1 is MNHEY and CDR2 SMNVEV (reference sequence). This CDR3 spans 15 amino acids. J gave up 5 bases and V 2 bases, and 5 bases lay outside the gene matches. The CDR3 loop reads CASSLAGGLQDTQYF. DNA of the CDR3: TGTGCCAGCAGTTTAGCGGGGGGGCTCCAAGATACGCAGTATTTT.

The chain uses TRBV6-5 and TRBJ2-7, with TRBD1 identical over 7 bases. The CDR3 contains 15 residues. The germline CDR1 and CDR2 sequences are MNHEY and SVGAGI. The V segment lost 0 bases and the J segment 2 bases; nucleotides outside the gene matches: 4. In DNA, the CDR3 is TGTGCCAGCAGTTACTCGGGACAGATTACCTACGAGCAGTACTTC. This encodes CASSYSGQITYEQYF.

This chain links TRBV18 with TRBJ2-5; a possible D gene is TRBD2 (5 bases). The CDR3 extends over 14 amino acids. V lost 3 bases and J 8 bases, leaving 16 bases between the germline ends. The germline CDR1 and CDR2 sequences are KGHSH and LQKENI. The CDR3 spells CASSPQRPRGTQYF. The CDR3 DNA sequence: TGTGCCAGCTCACCCCAGAGGCCCCGGGGAACCCAGTACTTC.

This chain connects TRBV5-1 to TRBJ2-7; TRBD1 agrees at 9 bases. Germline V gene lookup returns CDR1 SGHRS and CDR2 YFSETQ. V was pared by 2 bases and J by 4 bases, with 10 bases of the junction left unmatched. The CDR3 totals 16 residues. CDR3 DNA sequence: TGCGCCAGCAGCTTTGGCGTAACAGGGGGCCGATACGAGCAGTACTTC. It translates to CASSFGVTGGRYEQYF.

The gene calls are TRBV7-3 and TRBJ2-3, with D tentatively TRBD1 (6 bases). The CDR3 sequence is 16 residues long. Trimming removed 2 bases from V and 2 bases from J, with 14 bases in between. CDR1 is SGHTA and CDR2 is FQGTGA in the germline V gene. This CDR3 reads CASSLSGLGATDTQYF. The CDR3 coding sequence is TGTGCCAGCAGCTTATCCGGCTTGGGGGCCACAGATACGCAGTATTTT.

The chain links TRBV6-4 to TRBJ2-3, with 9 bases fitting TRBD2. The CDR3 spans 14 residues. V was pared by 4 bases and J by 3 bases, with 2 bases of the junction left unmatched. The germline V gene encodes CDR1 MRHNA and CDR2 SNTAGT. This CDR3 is CASSVSGGTDTQYF. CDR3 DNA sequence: TGTGCCAGCAGTGTAAGCGGGGGGACAGATACGCAGTATTTT.

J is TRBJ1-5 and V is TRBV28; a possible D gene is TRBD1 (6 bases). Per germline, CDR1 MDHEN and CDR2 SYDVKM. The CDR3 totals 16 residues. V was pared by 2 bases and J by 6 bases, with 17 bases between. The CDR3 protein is CASSLTNFRGPQPQHF. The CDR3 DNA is TGTGCCAGCAGTTTAACCAATTTCAGGGGACCTCAGCCCCAGCATTTT.

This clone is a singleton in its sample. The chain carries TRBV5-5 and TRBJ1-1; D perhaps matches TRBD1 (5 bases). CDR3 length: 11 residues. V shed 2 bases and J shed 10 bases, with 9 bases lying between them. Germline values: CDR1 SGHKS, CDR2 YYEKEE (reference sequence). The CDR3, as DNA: TGTGCCAGCAGCTTTGCCGGGGGAGCTTTCTTT. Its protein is CASSFAGGAFF.

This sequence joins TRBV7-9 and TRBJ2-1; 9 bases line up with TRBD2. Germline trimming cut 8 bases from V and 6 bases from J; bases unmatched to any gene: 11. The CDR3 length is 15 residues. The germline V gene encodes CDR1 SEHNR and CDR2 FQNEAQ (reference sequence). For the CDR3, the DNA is TGTGCCAGCCGCGCAGGGACTAGCCCAATCAATGAGCAGTTCTTC. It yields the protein CASRAGTSPINEQFF.

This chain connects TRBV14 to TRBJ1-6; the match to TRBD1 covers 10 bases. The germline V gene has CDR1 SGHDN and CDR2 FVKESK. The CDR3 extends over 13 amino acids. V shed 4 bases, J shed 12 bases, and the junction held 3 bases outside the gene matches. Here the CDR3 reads CASSPRDRGPLHF. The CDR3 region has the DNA TGTGCCAGCAGCCCCCGGGACAGGGGACCCCTCCACTTT.

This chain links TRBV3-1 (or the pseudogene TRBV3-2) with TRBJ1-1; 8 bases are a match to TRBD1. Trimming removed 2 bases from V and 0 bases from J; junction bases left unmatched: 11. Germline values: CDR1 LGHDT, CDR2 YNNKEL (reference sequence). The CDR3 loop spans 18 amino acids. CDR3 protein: CASSQLVRAGGLNTEAFF. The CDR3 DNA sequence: TGTGCCAGCAGCCAACTGGTCAGGGCAGGGGGCTTGAACACTGAAGCTTTCTTT.

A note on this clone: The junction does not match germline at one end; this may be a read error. The CDR3 nucleotides read TGTGCCAGCAGGGAAGGACAGGGGGTAGCCTACGAGCAGTACTTC. The encoded protein is CASREGQGVAYEQYF. The chain carries TRBV6-1 and TRBJ2-7; 10 bases agree with TRBD1. Germline loops: CDR1 MNHNS, CDR2 SASEGT. This CDR3 contains 15 residues.

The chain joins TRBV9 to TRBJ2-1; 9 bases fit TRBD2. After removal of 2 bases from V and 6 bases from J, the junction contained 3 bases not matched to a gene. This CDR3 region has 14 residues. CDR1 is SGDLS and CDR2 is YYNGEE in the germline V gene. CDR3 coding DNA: TGTGCCAGCAGCGTGGGACTAGCTTCCAATGAGCAGTTCTTC. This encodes CASSVGLASNEQFF.

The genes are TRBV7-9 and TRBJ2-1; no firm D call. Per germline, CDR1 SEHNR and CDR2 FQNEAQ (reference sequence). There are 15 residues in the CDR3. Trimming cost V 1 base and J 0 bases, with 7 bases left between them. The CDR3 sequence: CASSLGSSSYNEQFF. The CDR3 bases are TGTGCCAGCAGCTTAGGGAGCAGCTCCTACAATGAGCAGTTCTTC.

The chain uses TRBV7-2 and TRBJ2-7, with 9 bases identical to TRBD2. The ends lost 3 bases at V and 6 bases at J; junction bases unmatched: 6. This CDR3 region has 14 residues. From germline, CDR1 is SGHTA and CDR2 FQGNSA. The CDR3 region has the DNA TGTGCCAGCAGCTTTAGCGGGAGCTTGGGCGAGCAGTACTTC. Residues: CASSFSGSLGEQYF.